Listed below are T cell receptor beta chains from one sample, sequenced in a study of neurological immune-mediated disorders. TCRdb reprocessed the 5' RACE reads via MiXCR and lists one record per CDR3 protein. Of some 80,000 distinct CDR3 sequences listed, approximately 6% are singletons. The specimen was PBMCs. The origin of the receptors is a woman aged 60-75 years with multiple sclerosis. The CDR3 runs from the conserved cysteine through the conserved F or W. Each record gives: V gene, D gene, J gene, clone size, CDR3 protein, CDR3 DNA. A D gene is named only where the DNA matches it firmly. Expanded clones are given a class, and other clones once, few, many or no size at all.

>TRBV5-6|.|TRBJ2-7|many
CASSLPRGYEQYF
TGTGCCAGCAGCCTGCCCCGGGGGTACGAGCAGTACTTC
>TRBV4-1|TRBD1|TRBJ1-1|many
CASRNTGVTEAFF
TGCGCCAGCAGGAACACAGGGGTCACTGAAGCTTTCTTT
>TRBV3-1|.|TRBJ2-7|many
CASSQYFEQYF
TGTGCCAGCAGCCAATATTTCGAGCAGTACTTC
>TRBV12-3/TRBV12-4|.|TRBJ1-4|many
CASSTNPVTNEKLFF
TGTGCCAGCAGTACAAATCCTGTGACTAATGAAAAACTGTTTTTT
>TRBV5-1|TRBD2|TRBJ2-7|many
CASRPTSGSSYEQYF
TGCGCCAGCAGACCGACTAGCGGAAGCTCCTACGAGCAGTACTTC
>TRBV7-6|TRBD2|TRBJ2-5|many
CASSLGGTAGGETQYF
TGTGCCAGCAGCTTAGGTGGGACGGCCGGGGGGGAGACCCAGTACTTC
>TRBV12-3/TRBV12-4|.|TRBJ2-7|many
CASRVSGGYSYEQYF
TGTGCCAGCAGGGTTAGCGGCGGTTACTCCTACGAGCAGTACTTC
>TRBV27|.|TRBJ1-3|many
CASSLRSSGNTIYF
TGTGCCAGCAGTTTACGGTCCTCTGGAAACACCATATATTTT
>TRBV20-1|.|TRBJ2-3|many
CSARHSHYTQYF
TGCAGTGCTAGACACTCCCATTATACGCAGTATTTT
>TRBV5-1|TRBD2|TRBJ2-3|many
CASSLDPSGGATDTQYF
TGCGCCAGCAGCTTGGACCCCAGCGGGGGGGCAACAGATACGCAGTATTTT
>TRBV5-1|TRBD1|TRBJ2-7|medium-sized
CASRIRDSTSYEQYF
TGCGCCAGCAGGATCCGGGACAGCACCTCCTACGAGCAGTACTTC
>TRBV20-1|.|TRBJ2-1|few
CSARRRTGYNEQFF
TGCAGTGCTAGGCGTAGGACTGGGTACAATGAGCAGTTCTTC
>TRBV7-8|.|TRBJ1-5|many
CASSPDRSQPQHF
TGTGCCAGCAGCCCTGACAGGTCCCAGCCCCAGCATTTT
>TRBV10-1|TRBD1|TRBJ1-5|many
CASSKRGRQPQHF
TGCGCCAGCAGTAAGAGGGGGCGACAGCCCCAGCATTTT
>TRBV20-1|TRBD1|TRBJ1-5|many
CSARDGTGQFQPQHF
TGCAGTGCTAGAGACGGGACAGGGCAGTTTCAGCCCCAGCATTTT
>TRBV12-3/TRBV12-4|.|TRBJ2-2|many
CASTPNTGELFF
TGTGCCAGCACCCCGAACACCGGGGAGCTGTTTTTT
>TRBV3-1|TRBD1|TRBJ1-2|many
CASSQSTGQGPNYGYTF
TGTGCCAGCAGCCAAAGTACCGGACAGGGCCCAAACTATGGCTACACCTTC
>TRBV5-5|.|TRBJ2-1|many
CASSAKSGSSYNEQFF
TGTGCCAGCAGCGCGAAATCAGGGAGCTCCTACAATGAGCAGTTCTTC
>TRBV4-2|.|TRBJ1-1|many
CASSQDPGQTTEAFF
TGTGCCAGCAGCCAAGATCCGGGTCAGACCACTGAAGCTTTCTTT
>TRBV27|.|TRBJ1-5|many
CASSLRDQNQPQHF
TGTGCCAGCAGTTTACGGGACCAGAATCAGCCCCAGCATTTT
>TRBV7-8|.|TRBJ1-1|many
CASSHRRRGRGRTEAFF
TGTGCCAGCAGCCACCGGAGAAGGGGGAGGGGAAGGACTGAAGCTTTCTTT
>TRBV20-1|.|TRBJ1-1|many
CSARDRTGYTEAFF
TGCAGTGCTAGAGATCGAACAGGGTACACTGAAGCTTTCTTT
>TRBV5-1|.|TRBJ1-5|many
CASSPGGQLQPQHF
TGCGCCAGCAGCCCGGGAGGGCAGTTACAGCCCCAGCATTTT
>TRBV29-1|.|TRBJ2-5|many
CSVDPGVGITQYF
TGCAGCGTTGATCCGGGTGTCGGCATTACCCAGTACTTC
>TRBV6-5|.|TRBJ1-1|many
CASSYSAGGMNTEAFF
TGTGCCAGCAGTTACTCGGCAGGAGGAATGAACACTGAAGCTTTCTTT
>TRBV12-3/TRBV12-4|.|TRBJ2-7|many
CASQHPSYEQYF
TGTGCCAGCCAGCATCCTTCCTACGAGCAGTACTTC
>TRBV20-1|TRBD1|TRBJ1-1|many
CSAGTGRGTEAFF
TGCAGTGCAGGGACAGGGAGAGGGACTGAAGCTTTCTTT
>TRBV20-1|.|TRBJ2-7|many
CSGDREDGLEQYF
TGCAGTGGAGACAGGGAGGACGGGTTGGAGCAGTACTTC
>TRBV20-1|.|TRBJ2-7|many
CSASEGGAPREQYF
TGCAGTGCTAGTGAGGGGGGGGCGCCGCGGGAGCAGTACTTC
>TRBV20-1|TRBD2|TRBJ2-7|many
CSARVGLAAREQYF
TGCAGTGCTAGGGTGGGACTAGCGGCCCGCGAGCAGTACTTC
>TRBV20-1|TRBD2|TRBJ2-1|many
CSASRTSGVGEQFF
TGCAGTGCTTCCAGGACTAGCGGGGTTGGTGAGCAGTTCTTC
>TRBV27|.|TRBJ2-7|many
CASSSPGHSLFYEQYF
TGTGCCAGCAGTTCGCCGGGACATTCGCTCTTTTACGAGCAGTACTTC
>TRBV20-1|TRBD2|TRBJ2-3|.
CSARVGAGGQDTQYF
TGCAGTGCTAGGGTTGGGGCGGGGGGTCAGGATACGCAGTATTTT
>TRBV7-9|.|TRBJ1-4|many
CASSPGDFNEKLFF
TGTGCCAGCAGCCCCGGGGATTTTAATGAAAAACTGTTTTTT
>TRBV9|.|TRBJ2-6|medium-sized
CASSVARDGPSGANVLTF
TGTGCCAGCAGCGTAGCAAGGGACGGCCCCTCTGGGGCCAACGTCCTGACTTTC
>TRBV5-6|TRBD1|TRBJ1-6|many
CASSLGDSSYNSPLHF
TGTGCCAGCAGCTTGGGGGACAGCTCCTATAATTCACCCCTCCACTTT
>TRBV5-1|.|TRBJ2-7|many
CASSLGLGDEQYF
TGCGCCAGCAGCTTGGGACTAGGGGACGAGCAGTACTTC
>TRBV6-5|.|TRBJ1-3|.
CASSSMGAVLLSGNTIYF
TGTGCCAGCAGTTCTATGGGGGCAGTTCTCCTCTCTGGAAACACCATATATTTT
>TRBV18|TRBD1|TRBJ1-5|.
CASSLGQDSGQPQHF
TGTGCCAGCTCACTCGGACAGGACTCAGGTCAGCCCCAGCATTTT
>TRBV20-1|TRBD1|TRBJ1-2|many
CSARPLTGLVYGYTF
TGCAGTGCTAGGCCCCTGACAGGGTTGGTCTATGGCTACACCTTC
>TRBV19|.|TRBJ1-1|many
CASRNRVGLAEAFF
TGTGCCAGTAGGAACAGGGTGGGTTTGGCTGAAGCTTTCTTT
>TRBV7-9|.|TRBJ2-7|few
CASSLGTAEGTYEQYF
TGTGCCAGCAGCTTAGGGACAGCGGAGGGAACCTACGAGCAGTACTTC